The present T cell receptor beta chain was sequenced within a study of blood T cells in healthy people across ages. Study-wide background: T cells yielded about one barcoded beta molecule per two cells through template switching.

A second PCR, run for roughly 7 to 12 cycles, used a sample-barcoded 5' primer plus a J-beta primer mix. A single record per CDR3 protein comes from TCRdb applying MiXCR to the 5' RACE reads. The sample carries 700,000 to 900,000 distinct CDR3 sequences, roughly 24% recorded once. This clonotype was detected a few times. Its antigen is still unknown. Points from the study as a whole: Versus aged donors, long-lived donors had higher diversity and more naive CD4+ cells. A roughly linear fall in TCR beta diversity per million T cells was seen with increasing age.

The same specimen was also included in a second study, on T cells of mothers and their children. From that paper: Nobody spotted any persistent microchimeric T cell clones.

This clonotype originated in a boy between 10 and 17 years old in good health. The sample comprised blood.

In DNA form, the CDR3 reads TGTGCCAGCAGCGGAGGAGTGAAAGAGACCCAGTACTTC. Its translation: CASSGGVKETQYF. The J gene is TRBJ2-5, the V gene TRBV5-6, with D tentatively TRBD2 (5 bases). The CDR3 spans 13 residues. In germline, CDR1 is SGHDT, CDR2 YYEEEE. V was shortened by 4 bases and J by 3 bases, with 10 bases between the two germline ends.